This T cell receptor beta chain derives from a study of cytotoxic CD8 clonotypes in ibrutinib-treated CLL. Study information: Some 25 partial and 2 complete responses; at median around 71 months, roughly 15 remitted, some 12 progressed. Study conclusions and caveats: Collection times varied between progressing and sustained-remission patients. Public clonotypes, rarely seen, contracted or held steady on treatment.

Libraries of TCR beta were made from 1.5 to 2.5 micrograms of genomic DNA that came from cryopreserved PBMCs. Sequencing was performed with immunoSEQ multiplex PCR; in TCRdb, only in-frame clones are kept and a portion is missing. The data hold roughly 200,000 clones, with approximately 68% observed a single time. Notes on this clone: The antigen remains undetermined.

This material consisted of PBMCs, taken after 24 months of ibrutinib treatment. This TCR was sampled from a human donor with chronic lymphocytic leukemia.

CDR3 protein: CASSLARSGTMIPGELFF. CDR3 bases: TGTGCCAGCAGCTTAGCGCGATCCGGGACTATGATCCCCGGGGAGCTGTTTTTT. The J gene is TRBJ2-2, the V gene TRBV7-6, with TRBD2 matching over 7 bases. Germline CDR1 reads SGHVS; CDR2 reads FNYEAQ. This CDR3 has 18 amino acids. The V segment lost 0 bases and the J segment 6 bases; nucleotides outside the gene matches: 13.